This T cell receptor (beta chain) stems from a study of OX40 agonist ivuxolimab in advanced cancers. Study in general: Patients were dosed with the agonistic anti-OX40 (CD134) antibody ivuxolimab. Ivuxolimab was delivered to patients intravenously every 2 weeks at doses spanning 0.01 to 10 mg/kg. Partial responses occurred in Three dose-escalation patients, one with hepatocellular carcinoma and two with cutaneous melanoma. Antecedent anti-PD-1, anti-PD-L1 or anti-CTLA-4 therapy was permissible, with 30% to 50% having received some.

Using immunoSEQ multiplex PCR, the repertoire was profiled, and TCRdb retains in-frame clones only, with some absent. The table lists 70,000 to 75,000 clones, 70% to 90% of them singletons, with 2.5% to 3% in the top ten. Germline V gene data show CDR1 as SGHAT and CDR2 as FQNNGV. The CDR3 runs 16 residues. Trimming cost V 1 base and J 3 bases, with 13 bases left between them. The J gene is TRBJ1-5, the V gene TRBV11-2; unclear D gene. The receptor comes from an adult with an advanced solid tumor such as melanoma, head and neck, liver or kidney cancer. The material sequenced was CD4+ or CD8+ T cells sorted from blood, taken in a trial of the OX40 agonist ivuxolimab. CDR3 residues: CASSLGPQALNQPQHF. In DNA, the CDR3 is TGTGCCAGCAGCTTAGGTCCGCAGGCCCTCAATCAGCCCCAGCATTTT.